These T cell receptor beta chains were read from a single sample in a study of cytomegalovirus exposure and HLA in healthy donors. The protocol was immunoSEQ multiplex PCR, while the TCRdb copy is restricted to in-frame clones and leaves out a portion. Of over 200,000 clones detected, about two thirds appear once; the ten largest clones hold about 2.8%. Material: PBMCs. The receptors were sampled from a man in his forties in good health and CMV-seropositive. The CDR3 runs from the conserved cysteine through the conserved F or W.

v_gene,j_gene,CDR3aa
TRBV5-1,TRBJ2-1,CASKLSGGALEQFF
TRBV15,TRBJ2-2,CATSTGRRATTGELFF
TRBV7-9,TRBJ1-2,CSSSLAFDGYTF
TRBV2,TRBJ2-2,CASSPGQGHRELFF
TRBV5-1,TRBJ1-1,CASSLGQGGTEAFF
TRBV18,TRBJ2-5,CASSLSGTENQETQYF
TRBV4-1,TRBJ1-2,CASSQLDSYGYTF
TRBV7-3,TRBJ2-5,CASSLRGRDQETQYF
TRBV6-4,TRBJ1-6,CASSDLFRAASSPLHF
TRBV7-2,TRBJ2-3,CASSPGGGHPGTQYF
TRBV7-7,TRBJ2-5,CASSLSGGLPETQYF
TRBV2,TRBJ2-7,CASSSGQMINSYEQYF
TRBV4-1,TRBJ2-3,CASSQEGTETDTQYF
TRBV21-1,TRBJ2-2,CASSNRSAGELFF
TRBV5-4,TRBJ2-7,CASSPQTGPVSYEQYF
TRBV6-1,TRBJ1-1,CASSRRGNTEAFF
TRBV15,TRBJ2-5,CATSTPEWDSAGTQYF
TRBV5-5,TRBJ2-3,CASSALVTGQGTDTQYF
TRBV7-9,TRBJ2-1,CASSPEGLAGGLSYNEQFF
TRBV28,TRBJ1-1,CASGNRVDTEAFF
TRBV7-9,TRBJ2-1,CASSLLPGTGGDFNEQFF
TRBV28,TRBJ2-7,CASSLGGNYYEQYF
TRBV9,TRBJ2-1,CASSAQGGGIYNEQFF
TRBV7-2,TRBJ1-1,CASSLAQGAGAFF
TRBV2,TRBJ1-6,CASSEAARGSSPLHF
TRBV27,TRBJ1-2,CASSPDSYGYTF
TRBV2,TRBJ2-1,CASRGGIGGEQFF
TRBV10-3,TRBJ1-6,CAISRDRGISPLHF
TRBV7-3,TRBJ1-1,CASSLQGGGNTEAFF
TRBV7-3,TRBJ1-1,CASSLMGRTEAFF
TRBV6-1,TRBJ1-5,CASTPSGQGYQPQHF
TRBV9,TRBJ1-2,CASSARGDYGYTF
TRBV5-4,TRBJ1-6,CASSSRDRGNSPLHF
TRBV5-6,TRBJ2-2,CASTLGTGTGELFF
TRBV15,TRBJ1-3,CATSRDLGVSGNTIYF
TRBV5-1,TRBJ2-5,CASSLEVGPQETQYF
TRBV12-5,TRBJ2-3,CASQNPAGSTQYF
TRBV6-5,TRBJ1-2,CASSYPGERGYTF
TRBV6-5,TRBJ2-5,CASSYNPAGGQETQYF
TRBV7-9,TRBJ2-3,CVLAAGGEDTQYF
TRBV7-9,TRBJ1-1,CASSLPGVGTEAFF
TRBV5-6,TRBJ1-1,CASSPGGGGGEAFF
TRBV4-1,TRBJ2-2,CASSQGQNTGELFF
TRBV19,TRBJ1-5,CASSISDSNQPQHF
TRBV9,TRBJ2-1,CASSRGTDYNEQFF
TRBV16,TRBJ1-1,CASSQIRDRGFTEAFF
TRBV11-2,TRBJ2-3,CASSLGGVGGGVTDTQYF
TRBV6-1,TRBJ1-1,CASSEEGGGVRGRRTEAFF
TRBV5-6,TRBJ1-3,CASSLVAVSGNTIYF
TRBV2,TRBJ2-1,CASSEVGTRGGSSYNEQFF
TRBV27,TRBJ2-7,CASSLSGGLPHEQYF